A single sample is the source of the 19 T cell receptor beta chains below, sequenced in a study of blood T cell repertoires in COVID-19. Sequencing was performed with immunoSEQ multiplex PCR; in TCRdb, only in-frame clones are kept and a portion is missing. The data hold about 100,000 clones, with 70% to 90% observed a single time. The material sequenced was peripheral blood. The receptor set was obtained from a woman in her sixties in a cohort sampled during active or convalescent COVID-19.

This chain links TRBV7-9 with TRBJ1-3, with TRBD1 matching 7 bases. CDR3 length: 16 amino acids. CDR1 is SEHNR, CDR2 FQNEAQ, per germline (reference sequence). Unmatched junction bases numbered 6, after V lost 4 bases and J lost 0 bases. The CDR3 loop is CASSSPGQSSGNTIYF. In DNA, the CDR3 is TGTGCCAGCAGCTCGCCGGGACAGAGCTCTGGAAACACCATATATTTT.

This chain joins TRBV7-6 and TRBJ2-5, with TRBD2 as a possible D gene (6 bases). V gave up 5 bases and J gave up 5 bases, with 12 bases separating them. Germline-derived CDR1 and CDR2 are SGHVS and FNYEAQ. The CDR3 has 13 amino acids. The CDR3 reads CASSGDWGETQYF. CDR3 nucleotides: TGTGCCAGCAGCGGGGACTGGGGGGAGACCCAGTACTTC.

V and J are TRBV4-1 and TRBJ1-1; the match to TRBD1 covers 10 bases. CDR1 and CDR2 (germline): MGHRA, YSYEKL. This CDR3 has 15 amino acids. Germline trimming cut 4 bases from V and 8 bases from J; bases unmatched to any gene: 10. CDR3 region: CASSLTWGDRGEAFF. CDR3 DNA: TGCGCCAGCAGCCTTACTTGGGGGGACAGGGGCGAAGCTTTCTTT.

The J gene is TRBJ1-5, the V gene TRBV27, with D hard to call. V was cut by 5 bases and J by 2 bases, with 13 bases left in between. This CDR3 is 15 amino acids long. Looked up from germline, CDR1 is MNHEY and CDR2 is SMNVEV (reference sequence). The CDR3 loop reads CASSAKPGGNQPQHF. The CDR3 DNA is TGTGCCAGCAGTGCAAAACCCGGGGGCAATCAGCCCCAGCATTTT.

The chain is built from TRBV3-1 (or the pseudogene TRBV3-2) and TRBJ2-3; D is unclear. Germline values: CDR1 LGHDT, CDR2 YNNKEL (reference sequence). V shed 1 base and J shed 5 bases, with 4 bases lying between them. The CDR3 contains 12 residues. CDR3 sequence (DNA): TGTGCCAGCAGCCAAGCAAAAGATACGCAGTATTTT. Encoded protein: CASSQAKDTQYF.

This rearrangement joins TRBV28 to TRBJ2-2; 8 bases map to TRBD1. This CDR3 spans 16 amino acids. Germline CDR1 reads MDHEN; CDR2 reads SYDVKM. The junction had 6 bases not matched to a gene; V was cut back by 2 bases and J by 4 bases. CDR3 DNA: TGTGCCAGCAGTTTAACGACAGGGGTAGGCACCGGGGAGCTGTTTTTT. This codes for CASSLTTGVGTGELFF.

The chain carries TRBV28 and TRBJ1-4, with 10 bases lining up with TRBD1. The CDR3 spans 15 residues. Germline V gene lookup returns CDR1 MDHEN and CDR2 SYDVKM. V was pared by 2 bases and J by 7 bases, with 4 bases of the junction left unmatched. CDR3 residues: CASSLGGTGVEKLFF. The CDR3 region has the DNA TGTGCCAGCAGTTTAGGGGGGACAGGGGTTGAAAAACTGTTTTTT.

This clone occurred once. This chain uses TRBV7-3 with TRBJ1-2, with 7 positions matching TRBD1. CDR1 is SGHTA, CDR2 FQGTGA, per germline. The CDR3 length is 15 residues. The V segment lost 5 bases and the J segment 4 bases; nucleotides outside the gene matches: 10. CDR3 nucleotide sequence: TGTGCCAGCAGCCCTGACAGGGACCGGGGCTATGGCTACACCTTC. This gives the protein CASSPDRDRGYGYTF.

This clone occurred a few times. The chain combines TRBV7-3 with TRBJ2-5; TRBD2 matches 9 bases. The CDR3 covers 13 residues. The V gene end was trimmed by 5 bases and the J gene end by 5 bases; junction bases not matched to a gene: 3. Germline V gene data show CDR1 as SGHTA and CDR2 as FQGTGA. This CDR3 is CASSPGLAETQYF. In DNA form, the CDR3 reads TGTGCCAGCAGCCCCGGACTAGCGGAGACCCAGTACTTC. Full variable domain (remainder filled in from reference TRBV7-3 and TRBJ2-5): GAGVSQTPSNKVTEKGKYVELRCDPISGHTALYWYRQSLGQGPEFLIYFQGTGAADDSGLPNDRFFAVRPEGSVSTLKIQRTERGDSAVYLCASSPGLAETQYFGPGTRLLVL.

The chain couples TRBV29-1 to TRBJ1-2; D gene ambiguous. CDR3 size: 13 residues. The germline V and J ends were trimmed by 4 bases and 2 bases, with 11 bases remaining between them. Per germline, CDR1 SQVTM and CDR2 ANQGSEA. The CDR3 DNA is TGCAGCGTTGTAGTCGCAGGCAACTATGGCTACACCTTC. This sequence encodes CSVVVAGNYGYTF. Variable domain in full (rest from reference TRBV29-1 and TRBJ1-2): SAVISQKPSRDICQRGTSLTIQCQVDSQVTMMFWYRQQPGQSLTLIATANQGSEATYESGFVIDKFPISRPNLTFSTLTVSNMSPEDSSIYLCSVVVAGNYGYTFGSGTRLTVV.

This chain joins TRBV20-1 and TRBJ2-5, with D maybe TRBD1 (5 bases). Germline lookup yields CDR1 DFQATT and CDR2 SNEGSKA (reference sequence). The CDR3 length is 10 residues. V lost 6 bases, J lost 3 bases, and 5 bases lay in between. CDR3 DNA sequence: TGCAGTGCCAGGGAAGAGACCCAGTACTTC. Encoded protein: CSAREETQYF.

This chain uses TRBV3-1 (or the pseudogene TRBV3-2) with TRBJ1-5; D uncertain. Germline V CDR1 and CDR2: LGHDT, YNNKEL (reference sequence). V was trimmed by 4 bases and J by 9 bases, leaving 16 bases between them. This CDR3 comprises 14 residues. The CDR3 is CASSRKTSLGPQHF. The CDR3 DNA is TGTGCCAGCAGCCGGAAGACATCGCTGGGGCCCCAGCATTTT.

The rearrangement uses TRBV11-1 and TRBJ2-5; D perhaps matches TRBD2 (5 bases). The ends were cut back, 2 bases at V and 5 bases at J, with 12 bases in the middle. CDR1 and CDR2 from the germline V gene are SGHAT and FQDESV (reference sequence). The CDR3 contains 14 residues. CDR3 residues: CASSLTTKQETQYF. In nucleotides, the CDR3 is TGTGCCAGCAGCTTAACGACTAAGCAGGAGACCCAGTACTTC.

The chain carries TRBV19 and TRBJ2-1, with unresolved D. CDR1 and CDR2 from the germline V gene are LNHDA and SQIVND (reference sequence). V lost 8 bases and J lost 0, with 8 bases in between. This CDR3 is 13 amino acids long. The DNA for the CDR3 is TGTGCCAGTGTAGAGAGCTCCTACAATGAGCAGTTCTTC. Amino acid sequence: CASVESSYNEQFF.

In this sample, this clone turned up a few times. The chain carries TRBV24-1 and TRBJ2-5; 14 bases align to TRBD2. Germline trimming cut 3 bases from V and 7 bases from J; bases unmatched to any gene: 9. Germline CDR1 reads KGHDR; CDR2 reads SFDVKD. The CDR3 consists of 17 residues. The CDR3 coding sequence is TGTGCCACCAGTGATCCTGGGACTAGCGGGAGATTAGGGACCCAGTACTTC. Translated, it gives CATSDPGTSGRLGTQYF.

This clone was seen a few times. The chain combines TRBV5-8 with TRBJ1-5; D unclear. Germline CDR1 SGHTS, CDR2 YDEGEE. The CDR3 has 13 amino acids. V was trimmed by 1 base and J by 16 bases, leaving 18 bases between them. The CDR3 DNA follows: TGTGCCAGCAGCTTGAGATCCGGGTCCCCCGGACATTTT. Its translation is CASSLRSGSPGHF.

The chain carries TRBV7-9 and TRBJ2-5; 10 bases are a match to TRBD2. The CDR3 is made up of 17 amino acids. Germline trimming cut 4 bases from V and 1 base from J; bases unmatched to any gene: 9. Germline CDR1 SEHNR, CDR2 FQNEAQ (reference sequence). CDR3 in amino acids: CASSSRYQRGGQETQYF. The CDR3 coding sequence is TGTGCCAGCAGCTCCCGTTACCAGCGGGGGGGCCAAGAGACCCAGTACTTC. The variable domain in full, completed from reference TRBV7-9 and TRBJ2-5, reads DTGVSQNPRHKITKRGQNVTFRCDPISEHNRLYWYRQTLGQGPEFLTYFQNEAQLEKSRLLSDRFSAERPKGSFSTLEIQRTEQGDSAMYLCASSSRYQRGGQETQYFGPGTRLLVL.

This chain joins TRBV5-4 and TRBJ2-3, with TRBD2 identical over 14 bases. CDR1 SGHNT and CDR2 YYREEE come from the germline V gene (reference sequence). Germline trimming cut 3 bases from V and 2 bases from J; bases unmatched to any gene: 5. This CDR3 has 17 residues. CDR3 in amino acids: CASSYGTSGRATDTQYF. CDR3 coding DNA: TGTGCCAGCAGCTATGGGACTAGCGGGAGAGCCACAGATACGCAGTATTTT.

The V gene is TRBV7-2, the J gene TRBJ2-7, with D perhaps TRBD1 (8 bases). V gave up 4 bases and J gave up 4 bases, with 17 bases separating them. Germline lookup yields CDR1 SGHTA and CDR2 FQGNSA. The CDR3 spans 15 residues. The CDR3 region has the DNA TGTGCCAGCAGCTACCCAAACAGGGGGGGATACGAGCAGTACTTC. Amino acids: CASSYPNRGGYEQYF. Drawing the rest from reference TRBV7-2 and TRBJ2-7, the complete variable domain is GAGVSQSPSNKVTEKGKDVELRCDPISGHTALYWYRQSLGQGLEFLIYFQGNSAPDKSGLPSDRFSAERTGGSVSTLTIQRTQQEDSAVYLCASSYPNRGGYEQYFGPGTRLTVT.